This passage covers 8 T cell receptor beta chains from one sample sequenced in a study of Graves' ophthalmopathy and Graves' hyperthyroidism. The TCR beta CDR3 regions underwent amplification from RNA transcripts. Following a first-round RT-PCR that used HTBI primers, a second-round multiplex PCR was carried out. Via MiXCR, TCRdb re-called the multiplex PCR reads, giving one row per CDR3 protein. Altogether hundreds of thousands of distinct CDR3 sequences are present, around a fifth being singletons, with the ten largest covering around 3%. Source material: peripheral blood. The receptors originated from a woman between 18 and 29 years old with stable Graves' hyperthyroidism.

The rearrangement links TRBV6-1 to TRBJ1-2; 9 nucleotides line up with TRBD1. This CDR3 spans 12 amino acids. J gave up 4 bases and V 11 bases, and 5 bases lay outside the gene matches. The germline V gene encodes CDR1 MNHNS and CDR2 SASEGT. The CDR3 DNA follows: TGTGCCCATACAGGGGGCGCCTATGGCTACACCTTC. Translation: CAHTGGAYGYTF.

This clonotype has ten or more counts. V usage is TRBV28 and J usage is TRBJ1-2; 11 bases are shared with TRBD1. The length of the CDR3 is 15 residues. V was clipped by 6 bases and J by 7 bases; unmatched bases: 10. Per the germline V gene, CDR1 is MDHEN and CDR2 is SYDVKM. The CDR3 sequence: CASSPRDRGWGGYTF. The DNA for the CDR3 is TGTGCCAGCAGCCCCCGGGACAGGGGGTGGGGTGGCTACACCTTC.

Many counts were recorded for this clonotype. This rearrangement joins TRBV24-1 to TRBJ2-1; possible D gene TRBD1, 6 bases. Germline values: CDR1 KGHDR, CDR2 SFDVKD. V was cut by 2 bases and J by 6 bases, with 16 bases left in between. CDR3 length: 16 residues. CDR3 in amino acids: CATSDWQGNKLNEQFF. Written as DNA, the CDR3 is TGTGCCACCAGTGATTGGCAGGGGAATAAGCTCAATGAGCAGTTCTTC.

This rearrangement joins TRBV12-3 or TRBV12-4 to TRBJ1-2, with 7 nucleotides matching TRBD1. Germline trimming cut 7 bases from V and 3 bases from J; bases unmatched to any gene: 8. The CDR3 contains 14 residues. This CDR3 is CASNLNRGDYGYTF. CDR3 DNA: TGTGCCAGCAACCTGAACAGGGGAGACTATGGCTACACCTTC.

This clonotype was seen ten or more times. The genes are TRBV6-5 and TRBJ1-1; D gene ambiguous. V lost 6 bases and J lost 4, with 15 bases in between. In germline, CDR1 is MNHEY, CDR2 SVGAGI. This CDR3 is 14 amino acids long. The CDR3, as DNA: TGTGCCAGCAGGGTGGGCCCTGGCGGCACTGAAGCTTTCTTT. Its translation is CASRVGPGGTEAFF.

This clonotype was counted many times. The chain combines TRBV6-4 with TRBJ2-2, with a tentative D call TRBD1 (5 bases). CDR3 size: 13 residues. V was pared by 3 bases and J by 4 bases, with 6 bases between. The germline gives CDR1 MRHNA, CDR2 SNTAGT. The CDR3 here is CASSEDSTGELFF. As DNA, the CDR3 is TGTGCCAGCAGTGAAGACAGCACCGGGGAGCTGTTTTTT.

This clonotype was seen ten or more times. V is TRBV6-2 or TRBV6-3 and J is TRBJ2-5; D may be TRBD1 (5 bases). Germline CDR1 MNHEY, CDR2 SVGEGT. Trimming removed 7 bases from V and 3 bases from J, with 21 bases in between. The CDR3 is 16 amino acids. The CDR3 loop reads CASKSYGAGWEETQYF. DNA for the CDR3: TGTGCCAGCAAATCTTACGGCGCAGGGTGGGAAGAGACCCAGTACTTC.

Many counts were recorded for this clonotype. The chain recombines TRBV5-1 with TRBJ2-7; 10 bases align to TRBD2. CDR3 length equals 16 residues. The ends lost 2 bases at V and 0 bases at J; junction bases unmatched: 5. Germline CDR1 is SGHRS and CDR2 is YFSETQ. CDR3 nucleotides: TGCGCCAGCAGCTTCGAATTAGCGGGAGGCTCCTACGAGCAGTACTTC. It is translated as CASSFELAGGSYEQYF.